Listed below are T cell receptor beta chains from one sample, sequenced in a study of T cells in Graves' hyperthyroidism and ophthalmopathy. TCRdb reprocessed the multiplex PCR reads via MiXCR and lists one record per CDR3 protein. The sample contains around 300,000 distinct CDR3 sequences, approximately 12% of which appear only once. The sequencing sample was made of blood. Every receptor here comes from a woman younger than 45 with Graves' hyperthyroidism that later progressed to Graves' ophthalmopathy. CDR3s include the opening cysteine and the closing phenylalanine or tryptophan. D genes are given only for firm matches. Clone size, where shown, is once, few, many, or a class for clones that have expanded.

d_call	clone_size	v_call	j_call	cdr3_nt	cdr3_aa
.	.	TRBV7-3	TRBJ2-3	TGTGCCAGCAGCTCCGGGACACGACGCCCAGATACGCAGTATTTT	CASSSGTRRPDTQYF
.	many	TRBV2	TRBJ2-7	TGTGCCAATCAGAGGAGCGAGACCTACGAGCAGTACTTC	CANQRSETYEQYF
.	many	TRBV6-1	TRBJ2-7	TGTGCCAGCAGTTTCACTCCGGGCCAAAGCTCCTACGAGCAGTACTTC	CASSFTPGQSSYEQYF
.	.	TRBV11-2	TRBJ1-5	TGTGCCAGCAGCCAGGGGTTATTTCAGCCCCAGCATTTT	CASSQGLFQPQHF
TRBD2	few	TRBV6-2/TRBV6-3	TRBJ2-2	TGTGCCAGCAGCTCCGGGACTAGCCCCTCCGGGGAGCTGTTTTTT	CASSSGTSPSGELFF
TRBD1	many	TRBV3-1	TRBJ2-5	TGTGCCAGCAGCCAAGACCCCAGGGGGCTTCAAGAGACCCAGTACTTC	CASSQDPRGLQETQYF
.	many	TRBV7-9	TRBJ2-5	TGTGCCAGCAGCGCCACTAACAGGCCCCTCCAAGAGACCCAGTACTTC	CASSATNRPLQETQYF
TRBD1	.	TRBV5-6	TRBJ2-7	TGTGCCAGCAGGTCCGGGACAGGGAACGAGCAGTACTTC	CASRSGTGNEQYF
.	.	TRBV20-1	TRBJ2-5	TGCAGTGCTAGTAGTGCCAGCTCATTAGCAGAGACCCAGTACTTC	CSASSASSLAETQYF
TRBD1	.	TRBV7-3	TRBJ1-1	TGTGCCAGCAGCTGGGGACAGGCGGCGACTGAAGCTTTCTTT	CASSWGQAATEAFF
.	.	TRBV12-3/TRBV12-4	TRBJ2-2	TGTGCCAGCAGTGGATATGGTACTTTTAACACCGGGGAGCTGTTTTTT	CASSGYGTFNTGELFF
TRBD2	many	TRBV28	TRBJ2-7	TGTGCCAGCAGTTTATTTTCTAGCGGGAGTTCCTACGAGCAGTACTTC	CASSLFSSGSSYEQYF
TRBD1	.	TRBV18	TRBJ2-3	TGTGCCAGCTCGCTACCCGGGACAGGGGCCGTCGCGCAGTATTTT	CASSLPGTGAVAQYF
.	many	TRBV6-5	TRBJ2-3	TGTGCCAGCAGTTACTCGACCTTATCCGATACGCAGTATTTT	CASSYSTLSDTQYF
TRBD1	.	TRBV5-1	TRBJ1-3	TGCGCCAGCAGCATAGGGACAGGGTCTGGAAACACCATATATTTT	CASSIGTGSGNTIYF
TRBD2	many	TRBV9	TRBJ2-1	TGTGCCAGCGGCCCCCCAGGGCCTACTAGCGGGAGGGCGAACTACAATGAGCAGTTCTTC	CASGPPGPTSGRANYNEQFF
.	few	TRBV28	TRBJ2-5	TGTGCCAGCAGTATTATAGGTGGGACGCTAAAACGGGAGACCCAGTACTTC	CASSIIGGTLKRETQYF
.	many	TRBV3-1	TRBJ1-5	TGTGCCAGCGGACCCTCTCGTTATAGCAATCAGCCCCAGCATTTT	CASGPSRYSNQPQHF
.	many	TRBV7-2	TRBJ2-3	TGTGCCAGCAGCTTGAGGAGCCTAGGCACAGATACGCAGTATTTT	CASSLRSLGTDTQYF
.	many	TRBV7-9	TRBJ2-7	TGTGCCAGCAGCTCCCGAAGGGGTTACTACGAGCAGTACTTC	CASSSRRGYYEQYF
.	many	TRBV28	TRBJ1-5	TGTGCCAGCAGTTTTGGGGTACGTCAGCCCCAGCATTTT	CASSFGVRQPQHF
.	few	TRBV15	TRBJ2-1	TGTGCCACCAGCAGAGATCGGAGGGGAATATACAATGAGCAGTTCTTC	CATSRDRRGIYNEQFF
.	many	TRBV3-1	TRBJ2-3	TGTGCCAGCAGCCAAGGAACTACAGATACGCAGTATTTT	CASSQGTTDTQYF
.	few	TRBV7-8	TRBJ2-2	TGTGCCAGCACTGTTGGGCCGAACACCGGGGAGCTGTTTTTT	CASTVGPNTGELFF
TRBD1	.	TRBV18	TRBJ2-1	TGTGCCAGCTCACCCTTCCACTTGAGGACAGGGGAGGACAATGAGCAGTTCTTC	CASSPFHLRTGEDNEQFF
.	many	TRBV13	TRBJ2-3	TGTGCCAGCAGTTTCGCGAGCACAGATACGCAGTATTTT	CASSFASTDTQYF
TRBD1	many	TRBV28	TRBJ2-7	TGTGCCAGCAGTTTAAGGGGGCCCTACGAGCAGTACTTC	CASSLRGPYEQYF
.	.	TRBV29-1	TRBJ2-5	TGCAGCGTTGTCGTGTACCAAGAGACCCAGTACTTC	CSVVVYQETQYF
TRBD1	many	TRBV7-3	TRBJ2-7	TGTGCCAGCAGCCCCGGGACAGGGGACGGCGAGCAGTACTTC	CASSPGTGDGEQYF
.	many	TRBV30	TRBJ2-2	TGTGCCTGGAGTGTTCCCCCCGGGGAGCTGTTTTTT	CAWSVPPGELFF
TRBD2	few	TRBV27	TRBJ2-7	TGTGCCAGCAGGGAGCGGGGGATTTCCTACGAGCAGTACTTC	CASRERGISYEQYF
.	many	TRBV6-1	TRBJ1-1	TGTGCCAGCAGCGGATTCGGGGTGAGGGACACTGAAGCTTTCTTT	CASSGFGVRDTEAFF
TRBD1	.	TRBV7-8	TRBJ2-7	TGTGCCAGCAGCTTCCCCCGGACAGGGGGCGAGCAGTACTTC	CASSFPRTGGEQYF
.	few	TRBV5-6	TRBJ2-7	TGTGCCAGCAGCTTCGGGACACCCTCCTACGAGCAGTACTTC	CASSFGTPSYEQYF
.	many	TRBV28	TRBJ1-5	TGTGCCAGCATCCGTCTATATAGCAATCAGCCCCAGCATTTT	CASIRLYSNQPQHF
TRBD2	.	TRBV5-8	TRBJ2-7	TGTGCCAGCAGCTTCACGGGACTAGCGGGAGGGGTAAGCGACGAGCAGTACTTC	CASSFTGLAGGVSDEQYF
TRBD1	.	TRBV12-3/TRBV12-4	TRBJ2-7	TGTGCCAGCAGTACTGGACAGGCCGGTACCTACGAGCAGTACTTC	CASSTGQAGTYEQYF
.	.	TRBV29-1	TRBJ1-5	TGCAGCGTTGGTGGGGCGGGTCAGCCCCAGCATTTT	CSVGGAGQPQHF
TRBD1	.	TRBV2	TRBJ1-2	TGTGCCAGCAGTAGATTGACAGGGGACTATGGCTACACCTTC	CASSRLTGDYGYTF
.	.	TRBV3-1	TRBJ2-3	TGTGCCAGCAGCCCTAGTTCGAGGTCAAGCACAGATACGCAGTATTTT	CASSPSSRSSTDTQYF
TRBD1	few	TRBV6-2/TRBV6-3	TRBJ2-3	TGTGCCAGCAGTGTTGCAGGGGGCGCCTCAGATACGCAGTATTTT	CASSVAGGASDTQYF
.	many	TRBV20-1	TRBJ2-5	TGCAGTGCTGCGGTGGGTTCAGAGACCCAGTACTTC	CSAAVGSETQYF
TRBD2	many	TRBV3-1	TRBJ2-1	TGTGCCAGCAGCCAAGGTTGGCGGGAGAATGGTAACAATGAGCAGTTCTTC	CASSQGWRENGNNEQFF